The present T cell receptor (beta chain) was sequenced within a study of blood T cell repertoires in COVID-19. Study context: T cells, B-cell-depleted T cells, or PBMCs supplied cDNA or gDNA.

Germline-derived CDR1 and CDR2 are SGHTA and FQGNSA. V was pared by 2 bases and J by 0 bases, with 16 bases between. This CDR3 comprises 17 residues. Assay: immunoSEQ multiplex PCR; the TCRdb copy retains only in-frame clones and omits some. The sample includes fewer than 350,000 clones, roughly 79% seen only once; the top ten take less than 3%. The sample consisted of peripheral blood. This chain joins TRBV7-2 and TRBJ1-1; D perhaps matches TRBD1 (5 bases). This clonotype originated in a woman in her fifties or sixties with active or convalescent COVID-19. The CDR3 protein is CASSLWGDSLVNTEAFF. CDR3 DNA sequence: TGTGCCAGCAGCTTATGGGGGGACTCTCTTGTGAACACTGAAGCTTTCTTT. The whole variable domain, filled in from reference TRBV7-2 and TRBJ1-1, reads GAGVSQSPSNKVTEKGKDVELRCDPISGHTALYWYRQSLGQGLEFLIYFQGNSAPDKSGLPSDRFSAERTGGSVSTLTIQRTQQEDSAVYLCASSLWGDSLVNTEAFFGQGTRLTVV.